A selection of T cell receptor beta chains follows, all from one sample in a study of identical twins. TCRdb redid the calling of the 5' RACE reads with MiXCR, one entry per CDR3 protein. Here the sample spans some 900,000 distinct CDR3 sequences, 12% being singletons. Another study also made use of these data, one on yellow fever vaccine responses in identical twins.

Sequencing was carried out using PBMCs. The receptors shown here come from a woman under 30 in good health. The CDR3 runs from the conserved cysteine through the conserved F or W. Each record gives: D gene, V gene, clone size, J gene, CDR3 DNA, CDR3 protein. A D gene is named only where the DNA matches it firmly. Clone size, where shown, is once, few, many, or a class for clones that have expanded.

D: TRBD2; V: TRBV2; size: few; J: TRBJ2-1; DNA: TGTGCCAGCCCTACGCGGGGGGCGTTCTCCAATGAGCAGTTCTTC; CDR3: CASPTRGAFSNEQFF
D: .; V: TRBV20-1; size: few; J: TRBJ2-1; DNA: TGCAGTGCTAACGTCCTGCGAGTAAATGAGCAGTTCTTC; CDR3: CSANVLRVNEQFF
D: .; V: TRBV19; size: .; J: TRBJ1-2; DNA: TGTGCCACCCGACAGACCTCCTATGGCTACACCTTC; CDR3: CATRQTSYGYTF
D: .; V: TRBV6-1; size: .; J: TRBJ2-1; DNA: TGTGCCAGCACCAAACACTCCGGGGGAAATGAGCAGTTCTTC; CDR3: CASTKHSGGNEQFF
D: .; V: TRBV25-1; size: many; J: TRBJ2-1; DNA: TGTGCCAGCAGTGAGGGGCGGGGGCGGGAGTTCTTC; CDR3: CASSEGRGREFF
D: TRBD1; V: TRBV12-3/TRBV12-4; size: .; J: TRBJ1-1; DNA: TGTGCCAGCAGTTTATCGGCAGGGGGTACGAAATCTTTCTTT; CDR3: CASSLSAGGTKSFF
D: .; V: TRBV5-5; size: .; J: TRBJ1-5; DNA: TGTGCCAGCAGCTTGGCCAGGGGCGGAGTGTGGAGCAATCAGCCCCAGCATTTT; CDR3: CASSLARGGVWSNQPQHF
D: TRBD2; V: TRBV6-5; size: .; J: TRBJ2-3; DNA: TGTGCCAGCAGTTATGGCGGGAGGGAGGGCGCAGATACGCAGTATTTT; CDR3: CASSYGGREGADTQYF
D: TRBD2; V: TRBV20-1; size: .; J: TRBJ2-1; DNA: TGCAGTGCTAGACTAGCGGGTGAGCAGTTCTTC; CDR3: CSARLAGEQFF
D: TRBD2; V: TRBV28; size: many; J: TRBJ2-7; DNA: TGTGCCAGCAGTTTTGATAGCGGGAGGGCTCGCGAGCAGTACTTC; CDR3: CASSFDSGRAREQYF
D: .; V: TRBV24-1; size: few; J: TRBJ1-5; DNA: TGTGCCACCAGTGAGGCCCCTTGGCAGCCCCAGCATTTT; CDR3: CATSEAPWQPQHF
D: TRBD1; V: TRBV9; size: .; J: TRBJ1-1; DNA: TGTGCCAGCAGCGATTTTCAGGGGGCACCGAACACTGAAGCTTTCTTT; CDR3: CASSDFQGAPNTEAFF
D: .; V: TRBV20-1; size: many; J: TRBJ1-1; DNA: TGCAGTGCTAGAGAGACAGTCACGAACACTGAAGCTTTCTTT; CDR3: CSARETVTNTEAFF
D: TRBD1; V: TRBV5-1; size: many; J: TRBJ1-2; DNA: TGCGCCAGCAGCTTGAGCCGACAGGGGAATGATGGCTACACCTTC; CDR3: CASSLSRQGNDGYTF
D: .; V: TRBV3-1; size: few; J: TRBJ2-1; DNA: TGTGCCAGCAGCCCATCCTTCGATTCCTACAATGAGCAGTTCTTC; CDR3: CASSPSFDSYNEQFF
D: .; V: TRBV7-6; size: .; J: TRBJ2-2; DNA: TGTGCCAGCAGCTTAAGGCAACAACTCGCGAACACCGGGGAGCTGTTTTTT; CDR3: CASSLRQQLANTGELFF
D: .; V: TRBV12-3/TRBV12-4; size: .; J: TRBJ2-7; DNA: TGTGCCAGCAGTTTAGCGCTAAGACACCTCTCCAACGAGCAGTACTTC; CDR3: CASSLALRHLSNEQYF
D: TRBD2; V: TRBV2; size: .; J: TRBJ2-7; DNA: TGTGCCAGCATGAGCGGGAGATTAAACGAGCAGTACTTC; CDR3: CASMSGRLNEQYF
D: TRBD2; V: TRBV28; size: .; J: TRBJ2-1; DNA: TGTGCCAGCAGATCTATAGCGGGAGTTATCAATGAGCAGTTCTTC; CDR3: CASRSIAGVINEQFF
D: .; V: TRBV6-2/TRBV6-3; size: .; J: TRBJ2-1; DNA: TGTGCCAGCAGAGAAACAGGGATATCTGGGAATGAGCAGTTCTTC; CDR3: CASRETGISGNEQFF
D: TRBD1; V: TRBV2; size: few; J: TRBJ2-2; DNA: TGTGCCAGCAGTCCGGACTCCGGGACAGAGGCCGGGGAGCTGTTTTTT; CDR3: CASSPDSGTEAGELFF
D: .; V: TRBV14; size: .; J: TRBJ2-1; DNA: TGTGCCAGCAGCCAAGGGTCGGCCCCTGAGCAGTTCTTC; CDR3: CASSQGSAPEQFF
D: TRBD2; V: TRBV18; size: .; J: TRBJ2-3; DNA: TGTGCCAGCTCACCCGCGGGTAGCGGGAGTATGAGGACAGATACGCAGTATTTT; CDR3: CASSPAGSGSMRTDTQYF
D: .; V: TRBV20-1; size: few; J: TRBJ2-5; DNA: TGCAGTGCTAGGGATAACAGGCTCCAAGAGACCCAGTACTTC; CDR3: CSARDNRLQETQYF
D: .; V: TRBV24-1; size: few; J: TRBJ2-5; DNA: TGTGCCACCAGTGATTGGTTCCGGGAAGAGGAGACCCAGTACTTC; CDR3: CATSDWFREEETQYF
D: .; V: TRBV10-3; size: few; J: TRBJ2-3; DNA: TGTGCCAGCAAGGGGAAGGGGGGCACAGATACGCAGTATTTT; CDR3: CASKGKGGTDTQYF
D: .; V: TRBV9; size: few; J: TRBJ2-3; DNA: TGTGCCAGCAGCCCCGACGGGGGGCTCACAGATACGCAGTATTTT; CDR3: CASSPDGGLTDTQYF
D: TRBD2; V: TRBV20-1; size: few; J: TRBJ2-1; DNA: TGCAGTGCTAGGCCTACTAGCGGTGGACGGGATGAGCAGTTCTTC; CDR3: CSARPTSGGRDEQFF
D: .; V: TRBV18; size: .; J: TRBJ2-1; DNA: TGTGCCAGCTCACTTCAGTGGGGACTGGATAACAATGAGCAGTTCTTC; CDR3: CASSLQWGLDNNEQFF
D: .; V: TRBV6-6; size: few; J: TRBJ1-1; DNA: TGTGCCAGCATCCTCGGGGGGGGCACTGAAGCTTTCTTT; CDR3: CASILGGGTEAFF
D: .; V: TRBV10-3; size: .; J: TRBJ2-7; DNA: TGTGCCATCAGGTCGACGGGGAACTACGAGCAGTACTTC; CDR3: CAIRSTGNYEQYF
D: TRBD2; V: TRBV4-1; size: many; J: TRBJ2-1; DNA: TGCGCCAGCAGCCATCTCACTAGCGGCTCCTACAATGAGCAGTTCTTC; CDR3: CASSHLTSGSYNEQFF
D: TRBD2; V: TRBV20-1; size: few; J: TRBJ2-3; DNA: TGCAGTGCTTCGGGACTAGCGGAAAGCACAGATACGCAGTATTTT; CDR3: CSASGLAESTDTQYF
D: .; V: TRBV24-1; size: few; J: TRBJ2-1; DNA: TGTGCCACCGGTGTTACCGGTAGCATGAGGAATGAGCAGTTCTTC; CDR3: CATGVTGSMRNEQFF
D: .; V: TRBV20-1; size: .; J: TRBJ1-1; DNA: TGCAGTGCTAGAGTACCGGGGACAATGAACACTGAAGCTTTCTTT; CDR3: CSARVPGTMNTEAFF
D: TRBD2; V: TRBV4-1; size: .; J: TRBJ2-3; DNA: TGCGCCAGCAGCCAAGACGCCCCACGGGAGGGCCCTGCAGATACGCAGTATTTT; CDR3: CASSQDAPREGPADTQYF
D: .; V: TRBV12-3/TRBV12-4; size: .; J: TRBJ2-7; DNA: TGTGCCAGCAGTTTATTCCTCCGGGCCCTGGGCGACGAGCAGTACTTC; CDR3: CASSLFLRALGDEQYF
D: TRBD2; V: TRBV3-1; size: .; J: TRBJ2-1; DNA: TGTGCCAGCAGCCAGGAATTAGCGGGTTCCTCCTACAATGAGCAGTTCTTC; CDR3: CASSQELAGSSYNEQFF